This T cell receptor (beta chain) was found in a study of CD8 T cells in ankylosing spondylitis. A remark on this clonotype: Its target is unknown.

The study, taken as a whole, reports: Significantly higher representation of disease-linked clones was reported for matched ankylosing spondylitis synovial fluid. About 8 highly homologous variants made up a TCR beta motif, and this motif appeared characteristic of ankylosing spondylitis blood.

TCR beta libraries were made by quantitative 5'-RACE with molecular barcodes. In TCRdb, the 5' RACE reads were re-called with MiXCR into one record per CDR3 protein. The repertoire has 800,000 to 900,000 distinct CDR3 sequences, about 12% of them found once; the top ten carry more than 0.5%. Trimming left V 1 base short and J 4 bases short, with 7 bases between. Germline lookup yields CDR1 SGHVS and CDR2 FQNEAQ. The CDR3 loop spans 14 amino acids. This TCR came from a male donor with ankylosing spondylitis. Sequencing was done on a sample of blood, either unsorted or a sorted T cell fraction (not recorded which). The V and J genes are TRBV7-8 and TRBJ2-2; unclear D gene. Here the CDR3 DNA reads TGTGCCAGCAGCTTAGATAGACGCACCGGGGAGCTGTTTTTT. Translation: CASSLDRRTGELFF.